The 10 T cell receptor beta chains listed next were all sequenced from one sample in a study of blood T cells in healthy people across ages. Sample-barcoded 5' priming and a J-beta primer mix drove a second PCR of about 6 to 12 cycles. MiXCR, applied by TCRdb to the 5' RACE reads, yields one record per CDR3 protein. Of 1.5 million to 1.9 million distinct CDR3 sequences in the sample, less than 45% are singletons; the top ten hold about 4.1%. Sequencing input: blood. The receptors were gathered from a woman under 30 in good health.

In this sample, this clonotype turned up once. This may come from a read error, since a much larger clone is one base off. V gene TRBV20-1 combines with J gene TRBJ2-3; D could derive from TRBD1 or TRBD2 (6 bases each). CDR1 is DFQATT and CDR2 is SNEGSKA in the germline V gene (reference sequence). The CDR3 totals 13 residues. CDR3 residues: CSASGGVTDTRYF. The CDR3 region has the DNA TGCAGTGCTTCCGGGGGCGTAACAGATACGCGGTATTTT.

The chain links TRBV28 to TRBJ2-5, with 11 nucleotides matching TRBD2. J gave up 11 bases and V 1 base, and 12 bases lay outside the gene matches. There are 16 residues in the CDR3. Germline V lookup: CDR1 MDHEN, CDR2 SYDVKM. The CDR3 sequence: CASSLYELAGDNEQYF. The CDR3, as DNA: TGTGCCAGCAGTTTATACGAACTAGCGGGAGACAATGAGCAGTACTTC.

The genes are TRBV15 and TRBJ1-2, with TRBD1 as a possible D gene (6 bases). V lost 5 bases to trimming and J lost 1 base, with 14 bases between them. The CDR3 consists of 15 residues. CDR1 is LNHNV, CDR2 YYDKDF, per germline (reference sequence). The CDR3 sequence: CATSRGQQHNYGYTF. CDR3 nucleotides: TGTGCCACCAGCCGAGGACAGCAGCATAACTATGGCTACACCTTC.

This clonotype was seen a handful of times. The genes are TRBV18 and TRBJ2-4; D gene ambiguous. Near its end, the DNA agrees better with TRBJ2-7, so the J call may be wrong. The CDR3 extends over 14 amino acids. Per the germline V gene, CDR1 is KGHSH and CDR2 is LQKENI. The CDR3 bases are TGTGCCAGCTCACCGGGTGGAGTACCCTACGAGCAGTACTTC. It specifies CASSPGGVPYEQYF.

There are a few counts of this clonotype. The chain links TRBV28 to TRBJ2-3; D gene ambiguous. Germline values: CDR1 MDHEN, CDR2 SYDVKM. This CDR3 contains 15 residues. Trimming cost V 5 bases and J 1 base, with 13 bases left between them. DNA for the CDR3: TGTGCCAGCAGTCCCTCGAGTTGGGGCACAGATACGCAGTATTTT. It translates to CASSPSSWGTDTQYF.

This chain uses TRBV5-5 with TRBJ2-5; D is possibly TRBD1 (5 bases). Trimming left V 2 bases short and J 4 bases short, with 15 bases between. Per germline, CDR1 SGHKS and CDR2 YYEKEE (reference sequence). This CDR3 region has 15 residues. CDR3 nucleotides: TGTGCCAGCAGCTTAGGAAGGGGCAACCCAGAGACCCAGTACTTC. Its translation is CASSLGRGNPETQYF.

The rearrangement joins TRBV6-5 to TRBJ2-2, with D uncertain. With 6 bases removed from V and 9 bases from J, the gap between germline ends came to 20 bases. The CDR3 runs 15 residues. Per the germline V gene, CDR1 is MNHEY and CDR2 is SVGAGI. The CDR3 DNA sequence: TGTGCCAGCAGCCCAATTCCCGACGGCCTCAGGGAGCTGTTTTTT. It codes for CASSPIPDGLRELFF.

This clonotype was recorded a few times. The CDR3 nucleotides read TGCAGTGCTAGAGAAGGCCCCGCTAGAGGGGCCAACGTCCTGACTTTC. This gives the protein CSAREGPARGANVLTF. The V call is TRBV20-1, the J call TRBJ2-6; D is unresolved. V was trimmed by 0 bases and J by 4 bases, leaving 13 bases between them. Per the germline V gene, CDR1 is DFQATT and CDR2 is SNEGSKA (reference sequence). This CDR3 comprises 16 residues.

The genes are TRBV29-1 and TRBJ2-4; 9 bases are a match to TRBD2. The J call is in doubt because the DNA end fits TRBJ2-7 better. CDR1 and CDR2 from the germline V gene are SQVTM and ANQGSEA. The CDR3 loop spans 15 amino acids. CDR3 residues: CSVEGLAGVLHEQYF. The CDR3 coding sequence is TGCAGCGTTGAAGGATTAGCGGGAGTTCTCCACGAGCAGTACTTC.

The V call is TRBV9, the J call TRBJ2-3; possibly TRBD2 for D (6 bases). Germline assignment: CDR1 SGDLS and CDR2 YYNGEE. The CDR3 sequence is 12 residues long. The V and J ends lost 3 bases and 10 bases respectively, with 12 bases between them. CDR3: CASSAVGGPQYF. The CDR3 nucleotides are TGTGCCAGCAGCGCCGTCGGGGGTCCGCAGTATTTT.